This entry describes one T cell receptor beta chain. The target antigen is unknown. The data were obtained in a study of T cell responses to AZD1222 COVID-19 vaccine. V lost 5 bases to trimming and J lost 0 bases, with 11 bases between them. The CDR3 contains 15 residues. The germline CDR1 and CDR2 sequences are SGHTA and FQGNSA. Whole-study results and caveats: Once two AZD1222 doses were given, Spike-specific TCR breadth and depth went up.

The data were produced by immunoSEQ multiplex PCR, yet TCRdb's version contains in-frame clones alone and is incomplete. Of over 110,000 clones listed, about 90% are singletons. This receptor was taken from an adult who received the AZD1222 COVID-19 vaccine. The specimen was peripheral blood, collected 28 days after the second AZD1222 dose. The V gene is TRBV7-2, the J gene TRBJ1-3; D perhaps matches TRBD1 (5 bases). This chain's CDR3 is CASSRDFPSGNTIYF. For the CDR3, the DNA is TGTGCCAGCAGCAGGGACTTTCCCTCTGGAAACACCATATATTTT.